The table lists the clone carrying this T cell receptor beta chain with many counts. The antigen is not known. CDR1 and CDR2 (germline): LNHNV, YYDKDF (reference sequence). V lost 5 bases and J lost 2, with 9 bases in between. The CDR3 covers 13 residues. TCRdb redid the calling of the 5' RACE reads with MiXCR, one entry per CDR3 protein. The sample has 28,000 or so distinct CDR3 sequences, approximately 4% seen once. The sample is drawn from a study of T cells after yellow fever vaccination. Overall study findings and caveats: Across the CD4 and CD8 compartments, a small share of clonotypes was present in both. In post-booster samples, most primary-vaccination clones reappeared (96% CD4, 88% CD8).

The source material was CD8+ T cells sorted from PBMCs, sampled 5 days after the yellow fever booster vaccination. The source of this sequence is a man aged 25 to 40 who received the YFV17D yellow fever vaccine. The chain has TRBV15 and TRBJ2-5; D remains ambiguous. CDR3 amino acids: CATSGLQQETQYF. The CDR3 DNA sequence: TGTGCCACCAGCGGCCTCCAGCAAGAGACCCAGTACTTC.